The 29 T cell receptor beta chains below come from one sample, sequenced in a study of CD8+ T cells in alopecia areata. Described treatment: oral pan-JAK inhibitor, 5-10 mg twice daily. RNA extraction and reverse transcription yielded cDNA as sequencing template. The table came from immunoSEQ multiplex PCR; TCRdb's copy has only in-frame clones and leaves some out. Seen here are over 200,000 clones, about three fifths observed once, and the top ten hold 3.5% to 5%. The sample consisted of CD4+ T cells sorted from blood, taken at week 4, from a patient treated with tofacitinib. The receptors derive from a human donor with alopecia areata.

The chain has TRBV25-1 and TRBJ1-2, with TRBD1 identical over 7 bases. This CDR3 comprises 14 residues. Germline V gene sequence: CDR1 MGHDK, CDR2 SYGVNS. V lost 7 bases and J lost 3; bases outside the gene matches: 8. The CDR3 nucleotides read TGTGCCAGCATGAGGCAGGGGGACGACTATGGCTACACCTTC. Encoded protein: CASMRQGDDYGYTF.

The V call is TRBV6-5, the J call TRBJ2-7; TRBD1 matches at 12 bases. Germline V gene sequence: CDR1 MNHEY, CDR2 SVGAGI. J lost 6 bases, V lost 6 bases, and 9 bases had no gene match. CDR3 length: 15 residues. The CDR3 coding sequence is TGTGCCAGCAGATTCTCGGGACAGGGGGCGTTCGAGCAGTACTTC. This sequence encodes CASRFSGQGAFEQYF.

The chain is built from TRBV2 and TRBJ2-4, with a weak D call TRBD1 (7 bases). The CDR3 sequence is 15 residues long. The ends were cut back, 6 bases at V and 0 bases at J, with 12 bases in the middle. Germline assignment: CDR1 SNHLY and CDR2 FYNNEI. CDR3 region: CASSGGQLAKNIQYF. The CDR3 nucleotides read TGTGCCAGCAGCGGGGGACAGTTAGCCAAAAACATTCAGTACTTC.

The V and J genes are TRBV7-2 and TRBJ2-6; a possible D gene is TRBD1 (6 bases). V was trimmed by 5 bases and J by 2 bases, leaving 10 bases between them. The CDR3 is 15 amino acids. CDR1 SGHTA and CDR2 FQGNSA come from the germline V gene. In nucleotides, the CDR3 is TGTGCCAGCAGCCCCAACAGGGCTGGGGCCAACGTCCTGACTTTC. Protein product: CASSPNRAGANVLTF.

J is TRBJ2-7 and V is TRBV28; 8 bases are a match to TRBD1. This CDR3 region has 17 residues. Trimming took 2 bases from V and 4 from J; bases not matched to a gene: 13. Germline V gene data show CDR1 as MDHEN and CDR2 as SYDVKM. The CDR3 protein is CASSLGMAGGRSYEQYF. CDR3 bases: TGTGCCAGCAGTTTAGGCATGGCAGGGGGCCGGAGTTACGAGCAGTACTTC.

The chain links TRBV30 to TRBJ2-5; no firm D call. This CDR3 region has 12 residues. The germline CDR1 and CDR2 sequences are GTSNPN and SVGIG (reference sequence). Trimming left V 5 bases short and J 2 bases short, with 9 bases between. CDR3 amino acids: CAWGLIQETQYF. The CDR3 coding sequence is TGTGCCTGGGGCCTCATTCAAGAGACCCAGTACTTC.

J is TRBJ1-5 and V is TRBV27; D is possibly TRBD1 (5 bases). Between the trimmed V and J ends, which lost 0 bases and 3 bases, there was a span of 12 bases. CDR1 and CDR2 from the germline V gene are MNHEY and SMNVEV (reference sequence). There are 16 residues in the CDR3. In DNA, the CDR3 is TGTGCCAGCAGTTTATCTAGGGCAGGGTCCAATCAGCCCCAGCATTTT. This codes for CASSLSRAGSNQPQHF.

V is TRBV9 and J is TRBJ2-2; D ambiguous. V was trimmed by 0 bases and J by 5 bases, leaving 5 bases between them. There are 13 residues in the CDR3. CDR1 is SGDLS, CDR2 YYNGEE, per germline. CDR3 protein: CASSVEYTGELFF. CDR3 nucleotides: TGTGCCAGCAGCGTAGAGTATACCGGGGAGCTGTTTTTT.

The CDR3 loop is CASSNQGLETQYF. As DNA, the CDR3 is TGTGCCAGTAGTAATCAGGGGCTGGAGACCCAGTACTTC. This chain joins TRBV19 and TRBJ2-5, with D perhaps TRBD1 (6 bases). Germline values: CDR1 LNHDA, CDR2 SQIVND (reference sequence). V was clipped by 4 bases and J by 5 bases, with 11 bases between them. The CDR3 is 13 amino acids.

V and J are TRBV4-3 and TRBJ1-4; D unclear. The CDR3 sequence is 12 residues long. In germline, CDR1 is LGHNA, CDR2 YSLEER. The V gene lost 2 bases and the J gene lost 3 bases, with 1 base spanning the gap. The CDR3: CASSQPNEKLFF. The CDR3 DNA reads as TGCGCCAGCAGCCAACCTAATGAAAAACTGTTTTTT.

Concerning this clone itself: The germline gene is not matched at one end of the junction; a read error may be the cause. This chain uses TRBV7-2 with TRBJ2-5; possibly TRBD2 for D (5 bases). The CDR3 totals 14 residues. In germline, CDR1 is SGHTA, CDR2 FQGNSA. The CDR3: CASSLAGIQETQYF. The CDR3 DNA reads as TGTGCCAGCAGCCTAGCCGGGATCCAAGAGACCCAGTACTTC.

The J gene is TRBJ2-3, the V gene TRBV4-3, with D tentatively TRBD1 (6 bases). The CDR3 spans 15 residues. Trimming removed 3 bases from V and 7 bases from J, with 17 bases in between. Germline CDR1 is LGHNA and CDR2 is YSLEER. The CDR3 here is CASSHPNGGGNTQYF. The CDR3 DNA is TGCGCCAGCAGCCACCCGAATGGGGGCGGAAATACGCAGTATTTT.

The chain couples TRBV7-2 to TRBJ2-4; tentatively, D is TRBD1 (5 bases). There are 16 residues in the CDR3. The V and J ends lost 1 base and 8 bases respectively, with 18 bases between them. Germline CDR1 and CDR2: SGHTA and FQGNSA. DNA for the CDR3: TGTGCCAGCAGCTTAGAGATCAGGAGCCTAGGGGACATTCAGTACTTC. Its translation is CASSLEIRSLGDIQYF.

Turning to this clone: Other DNA variants within this sample encode the same CDR3. This chain links TRBV30 with TRBJ1-5; D ambiguous. V lost 1 base, J lost 5 bases, and 9 bases lay in between. This CDR3 is built from 13 residues. Germline-derived CDR1 and CDR2 are GTSNPN and SVGIG (reference sequence). The CDR3 sequence is CAWSAHSDQPQHF. In DNA, the CDR3 is TGTGCCTGGAGTGCCCACTCCGATCAGCCCCAGCATTTT.

The J gene is TRBJ2-3, the V gene TRBV4-2; D perhaps matches TRBD1 (6 bases). The CDR3 totals 14 residues. Trimming took 2 bases from V and 5 from J, leaving 11 bases between them. The germline CDR1 and CDR2 sequences are LGHNA and YNFKEQ. The CDR3 DNA is TGTGCCAGCAGCCAACCGACAGGCCAAGATACGCAGTATTTT. It codes for CASSQPTGQDTQYF.

The V and J genes are TRBV7-2 and TRBJ1-2; D possibly corresponds to TRBD1 (5 bases). The CDR3 runs to 14 residues. CDR1 and CDR2 from the germline V gene are SGHTA and FQGNSA. The ends were cut back, 6 bases at V and 4 bases at J, with 15 bases in the middle. In DNA, the CDR3 is TGTGCCAGCAGGTTGGGGGAGGGAGGCTATGGCTACACCTTC. Translation: CASRLGEGGYGYTF.

The rearrangement joins TRBV7-9 to TRBJ1-1; D not resolved. CDR1 SEHNR and CDR2 FQNEAQ come from the germline V gene (reference sequence). The CDR3 is made up of 14 amino acids. Trimming removed 5 bases from V and 0 bases from J, with 10 bases in between. CDR3 sequence reads: CASSLNTVNTEAFF. In nucleotides, the CDR3 is TGTGCCAGCAGCCTCAACACCGTGAACACTGAAGCTTTCTTT.

The chain has TRBV6-6 and TRBJ1-1; D perhaps matches TRBD1 (5 bases). With 10 bases removed from V and 0 bases from J, the gap between germline ends came to 12 bases. The CDR3 covers 13 residues. The germline V gene has CDR1 MNHNY and CDR2 SVGAGI (reference sequence). CDR3 amino acids: CAIRDFLNTEAFF. The CDR3 nucleotides are TGTGCCATCCGGGACTTCTTGAACACTGAAGCTTTCTTT.

The chain uses TRBV6-1 and TRBJ2-5, with 13 bases lining up with TRBD2. Germline loops: CDR1 MNHNS, CDR2 SASEGT. There are 16 residues in the CDR3. V gave up 4 bases and J gave up 5 bases; unmatched junction bases: 7. CDR3 in amino acids: CASSATSGGPRETQYF. The DNA of the CDR3 is TGTGCCAGCAGTGCGACTAGCGGGGGGCCCAGGGAGACCCAGTACTTC.

The J gene is TRBJ2-7, the V gene TRBV7-3; D unresolved. Between the trimmed V and J ends, which lost 3 bases and 0 bases, there was a span of 9 bases. Germline lookup yields CDR1 SGHTA and CDR2 FQGTGA. The CDR3 runs to 14 residues. The CDR3 loop is CASSFSDGSYEQYF. The CDR3 DNA sequence: TGTGCCAGCAGCTTCTCGGACGGCTCCTACGAGCAGTACTTC.

J is TRBJ1-2 and V is TRBV29-1; 9 nucleotides match TRBD1. Trimming at V came to 6 bases and at J to 8 bases, leaving 10 bases not matched to a gene. In germline, CDR1 is SQVTM, CDR2 ANQGSEA. This CDR3 is 13 amino acids long. CDR3 sequence reads: CSVEQGQGGGYTF. The CDR3 DNA sequence: TGCAGCGTCGAACAGGGACAGGGTGGGGGCTACACCTTC. The entire variable domain, with the rest obtained from reference TRBV29-1 and TRBJ1-2, is as follows: SAVISQKPSRDICQRGTSLTIQCQVDSQVTMMFWYRQQPGQSLTLIATANQGSEATYESGFVIDKFPISRPNLTFSTLTVSNMSPEDSSIYLCSVEQGQGGGYTFGSGTRLTVV.

This clone has a single count. The chain recombines TRBV30 with TRBJ1-2; 8 bases align to TRBD1. With V trimmed by 0 bases and J by 10 bases, 7 bases remained unmatched. CDR3 length: 13 residues. Germline assignment: CDR1 GTSNPN and CDR2 SVGIG (reference sequence). CDR3 protein: CAWSVVQGGAYTF. Written as DNA, the CDR3 is TGTGCCTGGAGTGTGGTACAGGGGGGAGCCTACACCTTC. Variable domain in full (rest from reference TRBV30 and TRBJ1-2): SQTIHQWPATLVQPVGSPLSLECTVEGTSNPNLYWYRQAAGRGLQLLFYSVGIGQISSEVPQNLSASRPQDRQFILSSKKLLLSDSGFYLCAWSVVQGGAYTFGSGTRLTVV.

The CDR3 DNA is TGTGCCAGCAGCTTGGATTCAGGGTCGGGTGGCTACACCTTC. Its protein is CASSLDSGSGGYTF. V usage is TRBV5-6 and J usage is TRBJ1-2; D is possibly TRBD1 (5 bases). Germline-derived CDR1 and CDR2 are SGHDT and YYEEEE. The CDR3 length is 14 residues. Trimming stripped 0 bases from V and 7 bases from J, with 13 bases between.

CDR3 protein: CASSPSVGLGYTF. CDR3 nucleotides: TGTGCCAGCAGCCCCTCGGTGGGGCTCGGCTACACCTTC. The chain is built from TRBV7-9 and TRBJ1-2, with D tentatively TRBD1 (5 bases). Germline CDR1 is SEHNR and CDR2 is FQNEAQ (reference sequence). V lost 5 bases and J lost 8, with 15 bases in between. There are 13 residues in the CDR3.

J is TRBJ2-6 and V is TRBV5-1; possibly TRBD1 for D (6 bases). Trimming shortened V by 4 bases and J by 1 base, and 9 bases separated the two germline ends. Looked up from germline, CDR1 is SGHRS and CDR2 is YFSETQ. This CDR3 is built from 15 residues. The CDR3 nucleotides read TGCGCCAGCAGCGTCAGGGGTTCTGGGGCCAACGTCCTGACTTTC. This gives the protein CASSVRGSGANVLTF.

The gene calls are TRBV7-2 and TRBJ2-7; TRBD2 aligns across 8 bases. The germline gives CDR1 SGHTA, CDR2 FQGNSA. V gave up 1 base and J gave up 4 bases; unmatched junction bases: 6. The CDR3 runs 15 residues. In nucleotides, the CDR3 is TGTGCCAGCAGCTTAGGCGGGGGGAATTCATACGAGCAGTACTTC. This gives the protein CASSLGGGNSYEQYF.

The V and J genes are TRBV10-3 and TRBJ1-1; D gene unclear. The CDR3 loop spans 13 amino acids. V lost 7 bases to trimming and J lost 0 bases, with 9 bases between them. CDR1 and CDR2 (germline): ENHRY, SYGVKD. The CDR3 region has the DNA TGTGCCATCACGCTGAATTTGAACACTGAAGCTTTCTTT. It encodes CAITLNLNTEAFF.

This sequence joins TRBV27 and TRBJ1-6; D call uncertain. This CDR3 has 14 residues. CDR1 is MNHEY, CDR2 SMNVEV, per germline (reference sequence). V was shortened by 0 bases and J by 7 bases, with 7 bases between the two germline ends. Written as DNA, the CDR3 is TGTGCCAGCAGTTTATCGTACAGAAATTCACCCCTCCACTTT. It encodes CASSLSYRNSPLHF.

This CDR3 reads CSPGQVLDYGYTF. The CDR3 DNA is TGCAGCCCGGGACAGGTCTTGGACTATGGCTACACCTTC. The chain uses TRBV29-1 and TRBJ1-2; 8 bases align to TRBD1. V was pared by 8 bases and J by 3 bases, with 8 bases of the junction left unmatched. In germline, CDR1 is SQVTM, CDR2 ANQGSEA. CDR3 length: 13 residues. Combining the CDR3 with reference TRBV29-1 and TRBJ1-2 gives the whole variable domain SAVISQKPSRDICQRGTSLTIQCQVDSQVTMMFWYRQQPGQSLTLIATANQGSEATYESGFVIDKFPISRPNLTFSTLTVSNMSPEDSSIYLCSPGQVLDYGYTFGSGTRLTVV.